The next 30 T cell receptor beta chains were all read from a single sample in a study of blood T cell repertoires in COVID-19. Clones were sequenced by immunoSEQ multiplex PCR, and TCRdb holds only the in-frame ones, with some missing. The repertoire holds about 89,000 clones, with 70% to 85% as singletons. Sample: peripheral blood. All receptors derive from a man aged 65 to 85 with acute or convalescent COVID-19.

The V call is TRBV6-4, the J call TRBJ2-1, with 9 bases fitting TRBD2. J gave up 4 bases and V 3 bases, and 4 bases lay outside the gene matches. The CDR3 extends over 15 amino acids. CDR1 is MRHNA, CDR2 SNTAGT, per germline. The DNA of the CDR3 is TGTGCCAGCAGTGATCTTAGCGGGGGTTACAATGAGCAGTTCTTC. Translation: CASSDLSGGYNEQFF.

This clone was detected a few times. This rearrangement joins TRBV28 to TRBJ1-4, with D tentatively TRBD1 (6 bases). This CDR3 contains 13 residues. Germline CDR1 and CDR2: MDHEN and SYDVKM. With 7 bases removed from V and 12 bases from J, the gap between germline ends came to 18 bases. CDR3 DNA: TGTGCCAGCATCTCCTTGCCGGGACAAGAACTGTTTTTT. Translating it yields CASISLPGQELFF.

The chain uses TRBV21-1 and TRBJ1-2; the DNA was not used to check the table's D call, TRBD1. TRBV21-1 has pseudogene status. This CDR3 has 13 residues. CDR3 loop: CASSKAPTGYYTF. CDR3 nucleotides: TGTGCCAGCAGCAAAGCCCCGACAGGCTACTACACCTTC.

Only a few counts were recorded for this clone. The chain carries TRBV3-1 (or the pseudogene TRBV3-2) and TRBJ1-2, with D possibly matching TRBD1 (5 bases). In germline, CDR1 is LGHDT, CDR2 YNNKEL (reference sequence). The ends were cut back, 3 bases at V and 4 bases at J, with 9 bases in the middle. This CDR3 spans 13 amino acids. CDR3 coding DNA: TGTGCCAGCAGCCATGGGGCTGGCTATGGCTACACCTTC. It specifies CASSHGAGYGYTF.

This clone was found once. V gene TRBV7-3 combines with J gene TRBJ2-2, with D uncertain. Trimming cost V 4 bases and J 6 bases, with 12 bases left between them. Germline values: CDR1 SGHTA, CDR2 FQGTGA. The CDR3 is made up of 14 amino acids. CDR3 in DNA: TGTGCCAGCAGCTCCCAGTCAACCGCCGGGGAGCTGTTTTTT. This gives the protein CASSSQSTAGELFF. The full variable domain, its missing parts supplied by reference TRBV7-3 and TRBJ2-2, is GAGVSQTPSNKVTEKGKYVELRCDPISGHTALYWYRQSLGQGPEFLIYFQGTGAADDSGLPNDRFFAVRPEGSVSTLKIQRTERGDSAVYLCASSSQSTAGELFFGEGSRLTVL.

This clone occurred once. V gene TRBV7-8 combines with J gene TRBJ1-1; D not certain. Germline V gene sequence: CDR1 SGHVS, CDR2 FQNEAQ. The CDR3 totals 15 residues. The ends were cut back, 3 bases at V and 0 bases at J, with 11 bases in the middle. The chain's CDR3 is CASSFGGPMNTEAFF. CDR3 DNA sequence: TGTGCCAGCAGCTTCGGCGGTCCTATGAACACTGAAGCTTTCTTT.

This clone was seen once. The chain uses TRBV12-3 or TRBV12-4 and TRBJ1-5; no reliable D call. The V end was cut by 7 bases, the J end by 4 bases, with 11 bases between. This CDR3 is 13 amino acids long. The chain's CDR3 is CASTSAGNQPQHF. The CDR3 DNA reads TGTGCCAGCACCTCAGCGGGGAATCAGCCCCAGCATTTT.

The chain recombines TRBV3-1 (or the pseudogene TRBV3-2) with TRBJ2-3; tentative D call: TRBD1 (5 bases). V lost 4 bases and J 0 bases, leaving 14 bases between the germline ends. The CDR3 extends over 16 amino acids. Germline V gene data show CDR1 as LGHDT and CDR2 as YNNKEL (reference sequence). The CDR3 here is CASSRHRYTSTDTQYF. The CDR3 coding sequence is TGTGCCAGCAGCCGCCACAGGTACACTAGCACAGATACGCAGTATTTT.

This clone was counted only a few times. The V and J genes are TRBV7-8 and TRBJ2-1; TRBD2 agrees at 11 bases. V shed 3 bases and J 10 bases; nucleotides not matched to a gene: 8. CDR3 length: 15 residues. Germline CDR1 and CDR2: SGHVS and FQNEAQ. CDR3 protein: CASSLLAGGLGEQFF. The CDR3 region has the DNA TGTGCCAGCAGCTTGCTAGCGGGGGGCCTTGGGGAGCAGTTCTTC.

The genes are TRBV15 and TRBJ2-6; TRBD1 matches 8 bases. The CDR3 is 17 residues long. The germline gives CDR1 LNHNV, CDR2 YYDKDF (reference sequence). Trimming removed 6 bases from V and 1 base from J; junction bases left unmatched: 8. The CDR3 spells CATRVSQGASGANVLTF. CDR3 nucleotides: TGTGCCACCAGGGTTTCCCAGGGGGCGTCTGGGGCCAACGTCCTGACTTTC.

The genes are TRBV7-9 and TRBJ2-2; D gene uncertain. V shed 3 bases and J shed 5 bases, with 4 bases lying between them. This CDR3 is built from 12 residues. Germline CDR1 is SEHNR and CDR2 is FQNEAQ (reference sequence). The CDR3: CASSFQTGELFF. For the CDR3, the DNA is TGTGCCAGCAGCTTTCAGACCGGGGAGCTGTTTTTT.

This clone was counted a single time. The chain combines TRBV5-1 with TRBJ2-3; D is uncertain. CDR3 length: 13 amino acids. Trimming pared 2 bases from V and 1 base from J, leaving 5 bases between. In germline, CDR1 is SGHRS, CDR2 YFSETQ. This chain's CDR3 is CASSFGGTDTQYF. DNA for the CDR3: TGCGCCAGCAGCTTTGGAGGCACAGATACGCAGTATTTT. Full variable domain (rest looked up from reference TRBV5-1 and TRBJ2-3): KAGVTQTPRYLIKTRGQQVTLSCSPISGHRSVSWYQQTPGQGLQFLFEYFSETQRNKGNFPGRFSGRQFSNSRSEMNVSTLELGDSALYLCASSFGGTDTQYFGPGTRLTVL.

This clone has only a few counts. This rearrangement joins TRBV18 to TRBJ1-1; the D is unclear. This CDR3 has 12 amino acids. V was clipped by 3 bases and J by 1 base, with 3 bases between them. Germline CDR1 reads KGHSH; CDR2 reads LQKENI. CDR3 region: CASSPQNTEAFF. Written as DNA, the CDR3 is TGTGCCAGCTCACCTCAGAACACTGAAGCTTTCTTT.

V gene TRBV23-1 combines with J gene TRBJ1-3; 10 bases agree with TRBD1. TRBV23-1 is identified as an open reading frame with a role that is uncertain. The CDR3 consists of 24 residues. V shed 0 bases, J shed 0 bases, and the junction held 23 bases outside the gene matches. The CDR3 DNA sequence: TGCGCCAGCAGTCAATCGATTGGGGGCGGGGACAGGGGTGTCACATCGAGCTCTGGAAACACCATATATTTT. Translated, it gives CASSQSIGGGDRGVTSSSGNTIYF.

Here the CDR3 DNA reads TGTGCCAGCAGCCCTCTACAGGGGGTATCTGGAAACACCATATATTTT. Its protein is CASSPLQGVSGNTIYF. J is TRBJ1-3 and V is TRBV7-9; 8 nucleotides match TRBD1. The germline CDR1 and CDR2 sequences are SEHNR and FQNEAQ (reference sequence). V lost 5 bases to trimming and J lost 1 base; unmatched junction nucleotides: 7. The CDR3 consists of 16 residues.

This chain uses TRBV18 with TRBJ1-1; 8 bases fit TRBD1. The CDR3 has 16 amino acids. V gave up 5 bases and J gave up 1 base; unmatched junction bases: 9. Germline V CDR1 and CDR2: KGHSH, LQKENI. The chain's CDR3 is CASSERQGIANTEAFF. In nucleotides, the CDR3 is TGTGCCAGCTCAGAGCGACAGGGGATCGCGAACACTGAAGCTTTCTTT. Full variable domain (outside the CDR3, taken from reference TRBV18 and TRBJ1-1): NAGVMQNPRHLVRRRGQEARLRCSPMKGHSHVYWYRQLPEEGLKFMVYLQKENIIDESGMPKERFSAEFPKEGPSILRIQQVVRGDSAAYFCASSERQGIANTEAFFGQGTRLTVV.

The rearrangement links TRBV9 to TRBJ2-3, with unresolved D. CDR3 length equals 12 residues. Trimming pared 0 bases from V and 6 bases from J, leaving 5 bases between. Germline V gives CDR1 SGDLS, CDR2 YYNGEE. The CDR3 spells CASSVVGDTQYF. CDR3 coding DNA: TGTGCCAGCAGCGTAGTTGGCGATACGCAGTATTTT. Combining the CDR3 with reference TRBV9 and TRBJ2-3 gives the whole variable domain DSGVTQTPKHLITATGQRVTLRCSPRSGDLSVYWYQQSLDQGLQFLIQYYNGEERAKGNILERFSAQQFPDLHSELNLSSLELGDSALYFCASSVVGDTQYFGPGTRLTVL.

The rearrangement joins TRBV6-2 or TRBV6-3 to TRBJ2-1; D possibly corresponds to TRBD2 (6 bases). The germline V and J ends were trimmed by 5 bases and 2 bases, with 13 bases remaining between them. The CDR3 has 15 amino acids. CDR1 is MNHEY, CDR2 SVGEGT, per germline. CDR3: CASSQPGLTYNEQFF. DNA of the CDR3: TGTGCCAGCAGTCAACCGGGACTTACCTACAATGAGCAGTTCTTC.

CDR3 sequence (DNA): TGTGCCAGTAGTCGAGAGGGACAGCCTTTCTATAATTCACCCCTCCACTTT. Residues: CASSREGQPFYNSPLHF. The chain couples TRBV19 to TRBJ1-6; 7 bases line up with TRBD1. This CDR3 is 17 amino acids long. Unmatched junction bases numbered 10, after V lost 5 bases and J lost 3 bases. Germline V gene sequence: CDR1 LNHDA, CDR2 SQIVND (reference sequence).

The chain is built from TRBV5-6 and TRBJ2-2; 11 nucleotides line up with TRBD1. Germline-derived CDR1 and CDR2 are SGHDT and YYEEEE. This CDR3 comprises 14 residues. V gave up 7 bases and J gave up 7 bases; unmatched junction bases: 6. The DNA of the CDR3 is TGTGCCAGCTCCCTGGGACAGGGGGTCGGGGAGCTGTTTTTT. It specifies CASSLGQGVGELFF.

V is TRBV4-1 and J is TRBJ2-1, with TRBD1 matching 7 bases. This CDR3 comprises 14 residues. Per the germline V gene, CDR1 is MGHRA and CDR2 is YSYEKL. Trimming removed 5 bases from V and 2 bases from J; junction bases left unmatched: 3. The CDR3 protein is CASSEGAAYNEQFF. The CDR3 DNA reads as TGCGCCAGCAGCGAGGGGGCCGCCTACAATGAGCAGTTCTTC.

The gene calls are TRBV30 and TRBJ1-1; no definite D call. Trimming stripped 0 bases from V and 7 bases from J, with 9 bases between. Germline values: CDR1 GTSNPN, CDR2 SVGIG (reference sequence). CDR3 size: 12 residues. CDR3 protein: CAWSVGRNEAFF. CDR3 bases: TGTGCCTGGAGTGTAGGGAGAAATGAAGCTTTCTTT.

The chain employs TRBV6-5 and TRBJ1-4; D gene ambiguous. Germline values: CDR1 MNHEY, CDR2 SVGAGI. CDR3 length equals 13 residues. With 2 bases removed from V and 3 bases from J, the gap between germline ends came to 4 bases. The CDR3 nucleotides are TGTGCCAGCAGTTACACAGCTAATGAAAAACTGTTTTTT. Residues: CASSYTANEKLFF.

V gene TRBV25-1 combines with J gene TRBJ1-5; weak D call: TRBD1 (6 bases). The CDR3 extends over 15 amino acids. V lost 4 bases and J 6 bases, leaving 16 bases between the germline ends. Per germline, CDR1 MGHDK and CDR2 SYGVNS. The CDR3 protein is CASSGDTGPSQPQHF. The CDR3 DNA is TGTGCCAGCAGTGGGGATACAGGGCCCTCTCAGCCCCAGCATTTT. The variable domain in full, completed from reference TRBV25-1 and TRBJ1-5, reads EADIYQTPRYLVIGTGKKITLECSQTMGHDKMYWYQQDPGMELHLIHYSYGVNSTEKGDLSSESTVSRIRTEHFPLTLESARPSHTSQYLCASSGDTGPSQPQHFGDGTRLSIL.

The chain joins TRBV30 to TRBJ1-2; D perhaps matches TRBD1 (5 bases). Trimming pared 3 bases from V and 0 bases from J, leaving 14 bases between. The CDR3 loop spans 15 amino acids. The germline CDR1 and CDR2 sequences are GTSNPN and SVGIG (reference sequence). The CDR3 sequence is CAWRSRQISNYGYTF. CDR3 DNA: TGTGCCTGGAGGTCACGACAGATCTCTAACTATGGCTACACCTTC.

The chain uses TRBV6-5 and TRBJ1-2, with a tentative D call TRBD1 (6 bases). V was trimmed by 6 bases and J by 5 bases, leaving 16 bases between them. There are 14 residues in the CDR3. Per germline, CDR1 MNHEY and CDR2 SVGAGI. The DNA for the CDR3 is TGTGCCAGCAGCCACGGGACAAGAAGTTATGGCTACACCTTC. Protein: CASSHGTRSYGYTF.

The chain is built from TRBV28 and TRBJ2-3, with a tentative D call TRBD1 (5 bases). This CDR3 contains 16 residues. The germline CDR1 and CDR2 sequences are MDHEN and SYDVKM. The V and J ends lost 6 bases and 1 base respectively, with 17 bases between them. The CDR3 coding sequence is TGTGCCAGCAGGACACAGGCAGCCTTGGGCACAGATACGCAGTATTTT. It codes for CASRTQAALGTDTQYF.

V gene TRBV10-2 combines with J gene TRBJ1-5; TRBD1 aligns across 8 bases. This CDR3 comprises 14 residues. Germline CDR1 WSHSY, CDR2 SAAADI. The V gene end was trimmed by 3 bases and the J gene end by 5 bases; junction bases not matched to a gene: 3. The CDR3 protein is CASSEGQGYQPQHF. In nucleotides, the CDR3 is TGCGCCAGCAGTGAAGGACAGGGTTATCAGCCCCAGCATTTT.

The chain links TRBV7-8 to TRBJ1-5, with 9 nucleotides matching TRBD1. Germline CDR1 SGHVS, CDR2 FQNEAQ. V gave up 5 bases and J gave up 7 bases; unmatched junction bases: 12. The length of the CDR3 is 16 residues. CDR3 coding DNA: TGTGCCAGCAGCCATTCAACAGGGGGCGGATTCCAGCCCCAGCATTTT. This encodes CASSHSTGGGFQPQHF.

The gene calls are TRBV7-8 and TRBJ2-2; 7 nucleotides line up with TRBD1. Germline V gene data show CDR1 as SGHVS and CDR2 as FQNEAQ. CDR3 size: 15 residues. V was clipped by 5 bases and J by 0 bases; unmatched bases: 3. CDR3 nucleotides: TGTGCCAGCAGCCTCGGGACAGCGAACACCGGGGAGCTGTTTTTT. Translated, it gives CASSLGTANTGELFF.